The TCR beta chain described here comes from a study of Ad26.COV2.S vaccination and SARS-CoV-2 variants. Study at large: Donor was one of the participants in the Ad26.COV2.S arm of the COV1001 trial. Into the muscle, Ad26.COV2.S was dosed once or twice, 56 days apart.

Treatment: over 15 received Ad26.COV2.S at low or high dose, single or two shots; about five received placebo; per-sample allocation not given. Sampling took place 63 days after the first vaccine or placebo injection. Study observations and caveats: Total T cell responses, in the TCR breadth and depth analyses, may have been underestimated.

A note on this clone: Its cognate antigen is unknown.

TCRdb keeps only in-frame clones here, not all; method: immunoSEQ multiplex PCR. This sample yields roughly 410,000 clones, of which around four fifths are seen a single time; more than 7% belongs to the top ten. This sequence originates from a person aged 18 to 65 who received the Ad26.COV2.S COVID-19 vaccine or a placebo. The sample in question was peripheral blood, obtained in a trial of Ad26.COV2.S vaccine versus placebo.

In DNA, the CDR3 is TGTGCCAGCAGTCAGGGACAGGGTTTCAGGAATGAGCAGTTCTTC. It translates to CASSQGQGFRNEQFF. The rearrangement links TRBV7-9 to TRBJ2-1; 9 positions match TRBD1. Germline CDR1 reads SEHNR; CDR2 reads FQNEAQ (reference sequence). This CDR3 region has 15 residues. V gave up 6 bases and J gave up 7 bases; unmatched junction bases: 10.